This TCR beta chain is from a study of blood T cell repertoires in COVID-19. Germline CDR1 KGHDR, CDR2 SFDVKD. The CDR3 has 15 amino acids. Deletions cut 4 bases from V and 0 bases from J, with 9 bases between. The protocol was immunoSEQ multiplex PCR, while the TCRdb copy is restricted to in-frame clones and leaves out a portion. Of 90,000 to 120,000 clones listed, 89% were seen once; the top ten hold roughly 4.9%. This receptor was identified in a man aged 35-49 years with active or convalescent COVID-19. The material sequenced was peripheral blood. V is TRBV24-1 and J is TRBJ1-3; D is uncertain. The CDR3 region is CATSDPRGSGNTIYF. Here the CDR3 DNA reads TGTGCCACCAGTGACCCACGGGGCTCTGGAAACACCATATATTTT.